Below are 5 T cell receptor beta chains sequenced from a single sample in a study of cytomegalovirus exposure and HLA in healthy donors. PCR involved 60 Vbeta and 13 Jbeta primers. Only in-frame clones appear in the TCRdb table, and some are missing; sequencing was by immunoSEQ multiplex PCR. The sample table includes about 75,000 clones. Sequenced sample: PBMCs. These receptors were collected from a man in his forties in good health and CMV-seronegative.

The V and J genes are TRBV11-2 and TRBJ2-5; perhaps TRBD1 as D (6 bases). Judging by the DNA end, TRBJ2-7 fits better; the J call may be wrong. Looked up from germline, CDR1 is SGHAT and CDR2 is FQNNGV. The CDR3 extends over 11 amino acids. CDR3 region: CASKQGYEQYF. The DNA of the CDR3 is TGTGCCAGCAAACAGGGCTACGAGCAGTACTTC.

The CDR3 loop reads CAWVGTGDGYTF. CDR3 nucleotides: TGTGCCTGGGTGGGGACAGGGGATGGCTACACCTTC. The chain links TRBV30 to TRBJ1-2; TRBD1 aligns across 10 bases. Germline CDR1 and CDR2: GTSNPN and SVGIG (reference sequence). The CDR3 runs to 12 residues. The V gene end was trimmed by 5 bases and the J gene end by 6 bases; junction bases not matched to a gene: 3.

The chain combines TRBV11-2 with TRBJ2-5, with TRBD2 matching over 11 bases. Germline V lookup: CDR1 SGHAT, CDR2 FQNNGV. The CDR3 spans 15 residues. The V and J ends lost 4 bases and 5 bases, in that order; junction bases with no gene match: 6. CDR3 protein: CASSYLAGGGETQYF. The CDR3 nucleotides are TGTGCCAGCAGCTACCTAGCGGGGGGCGGGGAGACCCAGTACTTC.

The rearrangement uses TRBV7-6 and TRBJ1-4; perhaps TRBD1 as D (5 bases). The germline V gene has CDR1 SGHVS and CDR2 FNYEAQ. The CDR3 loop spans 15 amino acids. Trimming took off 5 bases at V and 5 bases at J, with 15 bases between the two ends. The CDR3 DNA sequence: TGTGCCAGCAGCCCAGGGTTGAGCTTCAATGAAAAACTGTTTTTT. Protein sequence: CASSPGLSFNEKLFF.

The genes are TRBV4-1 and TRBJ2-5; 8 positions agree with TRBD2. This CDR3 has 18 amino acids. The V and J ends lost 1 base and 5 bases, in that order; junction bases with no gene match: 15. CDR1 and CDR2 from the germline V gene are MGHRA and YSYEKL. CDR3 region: CASSQGAVGSGGYETQYF. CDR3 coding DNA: TGCGCCAGCAGCCAAGGTGCCGTTGGAAGCGGGGGCTACGAGACCCAGTACTTC.